This T cell receptor beta chain was sequenced for a study of cytomegalovirus exposure and HLA in healthy donors. Study at large: Researchers previously reported finding about 110 million unique TCR beta sequences from around 200 million T cells.

The CDR3 extends over 15 amino acids. Deletions cut 1 base from V and 5 bases from J, with 14 bases between. Germline V gene data show CDR1 as SGHAT and CDR2 as FQNNGV. Study results and limitations: It was likely that a cluster of highly shared sequence variants was a sequencing artifact. Segments of the TCR beta V type were, in most cases, productive about 90% or about 30% of the time in an earlier analysis.

Note on this clone: Its antigen is currently unknown.

Both 60 Vbeta primers and 13 Jbeta primers went into the PCR. Original handling: Roughly 73 million unique TCR beta chains, around 11 million of them shared, were counted by a later analysis. The protocol was immunoSEQ multiplex PCR, while the TCRdb copy is restricted to in-frame clones and leaves out a portion. That table supplies the V and J calls and clone size; D and trimming were determined from the DNA. There are some 79,000 clones in the sample; 55% to 65% occur only once, and roughly 15% lies in the top ten. The gene calls are TRBV11-2 and TRBJ1-1; D perhaps matches TRBD1 (5 bases). This receptor was identified in a woman between 40 and 50 years old in good health and CMV-seropositive. Sequenced input: PBMCs. The CDR3 loop reads CASSLGPAGGTEAFF. The CDR3 bases are TGTGCCAGCAGCTTAGGTCCTGCTGGGGGGACTGAAGCTTTCTTT.